One sample yielded the 28 T cell receptor beta chains listed below, sequenced in a study of technical replicates of blood from a few donors. TCRdb keeps only in-frame clones here, not all; method: immunoSEQ multiplex PCR. In the table there are about 81,000 clones, roughly 90% of which are singletons. The sequenced sample was T cells isolated from PBMCs. The receptor set was obtained from a human donor in good health.

The chain uses TRBV13 and TRBJ2-1, with D unresolved. The CDR3 contains 10 residues. The ends were cut back, 5 bases at V and 8 bases at J, with 4 bases in the middle. Germline CDR1 is PRHDT and CDR2 is FYEKMQ (reference sequence). The CDR3 nucleotides are TGTGCCAGCAGCCGCGATGAGCAGTTCTTC. It specifies CASSRDEQFF. The full variable domain, with the rest looked up from reference TRBV13 and TRBJ2-1, is AAGVIQSPRHLIKEKRETATLKCYPIPRHDTVYWYQQGPGQDPQFLISFYEKMQSDKGSIPDRFSAQQFSDYHSELNMSSLELGDSALYFCASSRDEQFFGPGTRLTVL.

The chain has TRBV6-1 and TRBJ1-5, with TRBD1 as a possible D gene (5 bases). Germline CDR1 MNHNS, CDR2 SASEGT. This CDR3 region has 13 residues. Trimming removed 6 bases from V and 1 base from J, with 7 bases in between. The CDR3 protein is CASRWGSNQPQHF. The CDR3 coding sequence is TGTGCCAGCAGGTGGGGCAGCAATCAGCCCCAGCATTTT.

The rearrangement joins TRBV28 to TRBJ2-3; D perhaps matches TRBD2 (6 bases). V was pared by 4 bases and J by 6 bases, with 23 bases between. The CDR3 is made up of 17 amino acids. CDR1 is MDHEN and CDR2 is SYDVKM in the germline V gene. CDR3 in amino acids: CASSSTGVSGHRDTQYF. CDR3 sequence (DNA): TGTGCCAGCAGTTCGACCGGAGTTAGCGGACATAGGGATACGCAGTATTTT.

The chain employs TRBV7-9 and TRBJ1-3; D possibly corresponds to TRBD1 (6 bases). In germline, CDR1 is SEHNR, CDR2 FQNEAQ (reference sequence). The CDR3 is made up of 14 amino acids. The V and J ends lost 1 base and 9 bases respectively, with 13 bases between them. The CDR3 sequence: CASSLELGASTIYF. The CDR3 coding sequence is TGTGCCAGCAGCTTAGAGCTGGGGGCGAGCACCATATATTTT.

This sequence joins TRBV5-1 and TRBJ1-2; weak D call: TRBD1 (6 bases). The germline V gene encodes CDR1 SGHRS and CDR2 YFSETQ. The V gene lost 5 bases and the J gene lost 7 bases, with 18 bases spanning the gap. The CDR3 contains 14 residues. CDR3 nucleotides: TGCGCCAGCAGGTTAAGGGACACTACAAGTGGCTACACCTTC. Amino acid sequence: CASRLRDTTSGYTF.

The rearrangement joins TRBV18 to TRBJ2-7; D uncertain. Deletions cut 0 bases from V and 4 bases from J, with 10 bases between. Germline lookup yields CDR1 KGHSH and CDR2 LQKENI. The CDR3 has 14 residues. In DNA, the CDR3 is TGTGCCAGCTCACCACCGACACAGTTTTACGAGCAGTACTTC. Its translation is CASSPPTQFYEQYF.

The chain employs TRBV5-6 and TRBJ1-1; 8 bases align to TRBD1. The CDR3 loop spans 15 amino acids. CDR1 and CDR2 (germline): SGHDT, YYEEEE. Unmatched junction bases numbered 10, after V lost 3 bases and J lost 6 bases. The CDR3 DNA sequence: TGTGCCAGCAGCTGGGGGGTGAGACAGGGGCCTGAAGCTTTCTTT. Translation gives CASSWGVRQGPEAFF.

This rearrangement joins TRBV19 to TRBJ2-5, with D uncertain. V gave up 5 bases and J gave up 2 bases, with 12 bases separating them. CDR1 and CDR2 (germline): LNHDA, SQIVND (reference sequence). This CDR3 spans 14 amino acids. The CDR3 sequence: CASSPQARQETQYF. The CDR3 DNA sequence: TGTGCCAGTAGTCCGCAGGCGCGACAAGAGACCCAGTACTTC.

This chain links TRBV10-3 with TRBJ2-5; the D gene is possibly TRBD1 (7 bases). Germline loops: CDR1 ENHRY, CDR2 SYGVKD. This CDR3 has 14 residues. With 8 bases removed from V and 5 bases from J, the gap between germline ends came to 18 bases. DNA for the CDR3: TGTGCCATCGGCGGAGGGGGCATGTCGGAGACCCAGTACTTC. It codes for CAIGGGGMSETQYF.

This clone was seen a handful of times. The V and J genes are TRBV5-6 and TRBJ1-1; possible D gene TRBD1, 5 bases. Germline V gene sequence: CDR1 SGHDT, CDR2 YYEEEE. The CDR3 covers 11 residues. V was pared by 4 bases and J by 10 bases, with 11 bases between. The CDR3 here is CASSLAGRAFF. In DNA form, the CDR3 reads TGTGCCAGCAGCCTCGCAGGGCGAGCTTTCTTT. Supplemented by reference TRBV5-6 and TRBJ1-1, the full variable domain reads DAGVTQSPTHLIKTRGQQVTLRCSPKSGHDTVSWYQQALGQGPQFIFQYYEEEERQRGNFPDRFSGHQFPNYSSELNVNALLLGDSALYLCASSLAGRAFFGQGTRLTVV.

The chain combines TRBV13 with TRBJ2-7, with 8 bases fitting TRBD2. The CDR3 has 14 amino acids. The V and J ends lost 4 bases and 2 bases, in that order; junction bases with no gene match: 4. Germline CDR1 reads PRHDT; CDR2 reads FYEKMQ (reference sequence). As DNA, the CDR3 is TGTGCCAGCAGCTCGGGACTAGTCGCCTACGAGCAGTACTTC. It yields the protein CASSSGLVAYEQYF.

V is TRBV7-9 and J is TRBJ2-7; the match to TRBD1 covers 10 bases. Germline trimming cut 5 bases from V and 0 bases from J; bases unmatched to any gene: 7. The CDR3 is 16 amino acids. Per germline, CDR1 SEHNR and CDR2 FQNEAQ (reference sequence). The CDR3 bases are TGTGCCAGCAGCCCCTCGGGACAGGGGAGCTCCTACGAGCAGTACTTC. Translation: CASSPSGQGSSYEQYF.

This clone was counted a few times. The V and J genes are TRBV29-1 and TRBJ1-1, with a tentative D call TRBD1 (5 bases). The CDR3 has 10 amino acids. V was cut by 6 bases and J by 4 bases, with 6 bases left in between. Germline V gives CDR1 SQVTM, CDR2 ANQGSEA. CDR3 region: CSVGGTEAFF. As DNA, the CDR3 is TGCAGCGTCGGGGGCACTGAAGCTTTCTTT.

The chain is built from TRBV19 and TRBJ2-4; 8 nucleotides match TRBD2. J lost 3 bases, V lost 4 bases, and 2 bases had no gene match. In germline, CDR1 is LNHDA, CDR2 SQIVND (reference sequence). The CDR3 runs 14 residues. The CDR3 nucleotides read TGTGCCAGTAGTAGGGGACTAGACAAAAACATTCAGTACTTC. It encodes CASSRGLDKNIQYF.

J is TRBJ2-1 and V is TRBV30, with 11 bases lining up with TRBD2. The V and J ends lost 7 bases and 7 bases, in that order; junction bases with no gene match: 18. Germline assignment: CDR1 GTSNPN and CDR2 SVGIG (reference sequence). CDR3 size: 17 residues. The CDR3 protein is CASWAASLAGGRNEQFF. CDR3 DNA sequence: TGTGCCTCTTGGGCTGCATCGCTAGCGGGGGGCCGGAATGAGCAGTTCTTC.

V gene TRBV7-9 combines with J gene TRBJ1-1; D unresolved. The germline V gene encodes CDR1 SEHNR and CDR2 FQNEAQ (reference sequence). The V end was cut by 2 bases, the J end by 5 bases, with 12 bases between. The CDR3 has 14 residues. The CDR3 DNA reads TGTGCCAGCAGCTTATCCGCTCAGGTTACTGAAGCTTTCTTT. Translating it yields CASSLSAQVTEAFF.

The V gene is TRBV5-1, the J gene TRBJ1-5; 9 bases match TRBD1. CDR3 length equals 15 residues. CDR1 is SGHRS and CDR2 is YFSETQ in the germline V gene. With V trimmed by 4 bases and J by 3 bases, 5 bases remained unmatched. The CDR3 protein is CASSPRTGVNQPQHF. In DNA, the CDR3 is TGCGCCAGCAGCCCTAGGACAGGGGTCAATCAGCCCCAGCATTTT. Looking up the rest from reference TRBV5-1 and TRBJ1-5 gives the full variable domain: KAGVTQTPRYLIKTRGQQVTLSCSPISGHRSVSWYQQTPGQGLQFLFEYFSETQRNKGNFPGRFSGRQFSNSRSEMNVSTLELGDSALYLCASSPRTGVNQPQHFGDGTRLSIL.

This clone occurred once. The gene calls are TRBV4-1 and TRBJ2-1, with 7 bases fitting TRBD2. The trim removed 6 bases at V and 9 bases at J, leaving 17 bases unmatched. This CDR3 has 16 residues. Germline V gene sequence: CDR1 MGHRA, CDR2 YSYEKL. The CDR3, as DNA: TGCGCCAGCAGACCAAATAGTGGACTAGGGAGCAGTGAGCAGTTCTTC. It codes for CASRPNSGLGSSEQFF.

The rearrangement joins TRBV7-3 to TRBJ1-6, with 7 bases matching TRBD1. Germline CDR1 reads SGHTA; CDR2 reads FQGTGA. The CDR3 covers 15 residues. After removal of 4 bases from V and 7 bases from J, the junction contained 7 bases not matched to a gene. Here the CDR3 DNA reads TGTGCCAGCAGCTCCTCCGGGACAGTAAATTCACCCCTCCACTTT. Translating it yields CASSSSGTVNSPLHF.

A single count supports this clone. The CDR3 loop is CASSLLGTGPSNTEAFF. Here the CDR3 DNA reads TGTGCCAGCAGTTTATTAGGGACAGGCCCCTCGAACACTGAAGCTTTCTTT. This chain joins TRBV27 and TRBJ1-1; 8 bases are a match to TRBD1. CDR3 size: 17 residues. Germline CDR1 reads MNHEY; CDR2 reads SMNVEV (reference sequence). Trimming cost V 1 base and J 1 base; bases outside gene matches: 8.

V and J are TRBV14 and TRBJ2-1, with 8 bases that match TRBD2. After removal of 0 bases from V and 9 bases from J, the junction contained 4 bases not matched to a gene. The CDR3 totals 14 residues. CDR1 SGHDN and CDR2 FVKESK come from the germline V gene. The CDR3 DNA reads as TGTGCCAGCAGCCAAGATCTGACTAGCGCTGAGCAGTTCTTC. It codes for CASSQDLTSAEQFF.

This clone was seen a few times. The chain carries TRBV2 and TRBJ2-1; 11 nucleotides line up with TRBD2. Germline loops: CDR1 SNHLY, CDR2 FYNNEI. V shed 7 bases and J 6 bases; nucleotides not matched to a gene: 2. The CDR3 is made up of 13 amino acids. In DNA form, the CDR3 reads TGTGCCAGCAAAACTAGCGGGAGCAATGAGCAGTTCTTC. Its translation: CASKTSGSNEQFF.

V and J are TRBV14 and TRBJ2-1; possibly TRBD2 for D (5 bases). Deletions cut 1 base from V and 9 bases from J, with 7 bases between. CDR3 length: 12 amino acids. Germline V gene lookup returns CDR1 SGHDN and CDR2 FVKESK. The chain's CDR3 is CASSQAGIEQFF. The DNA for the CDR3 is TGTGCCAGCAGCCAAGCCGGGATTGAGCAGTTCTTC.

The chain links TRBV7-9 to TRBJ1-1; D not certain. Germline CDR1 and CDR2: SEHNR and FQNEAQ (reference sequence). The CDR3 extends over 14 amino acids. V was trimmed by 1 base and J by 0 bases, leaving 6 bases between them. CDR3 residues: CASSLGVLNTEAFF. Here the CDR3 DNA reads TGTGCCAGCAGCTTAGGTGTATTGAACACTGAAGCTTTCTTT.

V gene TRBV7-6 combines with J gene TRBJ1-1; D possibly corresponds to TRBD1 (6 bases). Per germline, CDR1 SGHVS and CDR2 FNYEAQ. V was clipped by 5 bases and J by 3 bases, with 22 bases between them. This CDR3 comprises 17 residues. The CDR3 coding sequence is TGTGCCAGCAGCCCAGAGGTTACAGGGTGGCTTCACACTGAAGCTTTCTTT. It specifies CASSPEVTGWLHTEAFF.

The chain couples TRBV11-2 to TRBJ1-5; D ambiguous. CDR3 size: 18 residues. Germline assignment: CDR1 SGHAT and CDR2 FQNNGV. The V end was cut by 1 base, the J end by 2 bases, with 18 bases between. The CDR3 DNA sequence: TGTGCCAGCAGCTTAGCGGGAAGAGGAGGGTTTGGCAATCAGCCCCAGCATTTT. This encodes CASSLAGRGGFGNQPQHF.

V is TRBV28 and J is TRBJ1-2, with TRBD1 as a possible D gene (5 bases). The CDR3 spans 12 residues. V lost 6 bases and J 2 bases, leaving 7 bases between the germline ends. Germline V gives CDR1 MDHEN, CDR2 SYDVKM. The CDR3 sequence is CASSPGNYGYTF. The CDR3 bases are TGTGCCAGCAGCCCAGGGAACTATGGCTACACCTTC.

The genes are TRBV18 and TRBJ2-5, with 7 bases that match TRBD1. The J segment lost 5 bases and the V segment lost 5 bases, leaving 11 bases of the junction unmatched. The CDR3 is 15 amino acids. The germline gives CDR1 KGHSH, CDR2 LQKENI. The CDR3 DNA reads as TGTGCCAGCTCAACGACAGGGAATCGTGCGGAGACCCAGTACTTC. Encoded protein: CASSTTGNRAETQYF.